This TCR beta chain appears in the sequencing data of a study of T cells in Graves' hyperthyroidism and ophthalmopathy. RNA transcripts served as the template for amplifying TCR beta CDR3 regions. In the first-round RT-PCR of the TCR CDR3, the HTBI primer set was used. TCRdb called the multiplex PCR reads again in MiXCR, with one record for every CDR3 protein. This sample carries over 500,000 distinct CDR3 sequences, less than 15% of them seen once, and the ten largest clones take around 13%. This clonotype was detected many times. In germline, CDR1 is SGHAT, CDR2 FQNNGV. Trimming removed 1 base from V and 1 base from J; junction bases left unmatched: 4. The CDR3 sequence is 16 residues long.

This rearrangement joins TRBV11-2 to TRBJ2-3; TRBD2 matches 8 bases. Specimen: blood. The receptor was isolated from a woman aged 40-49 years with Graves' hyperthyroidism. CDR3 in amino acids: CASSLGQLAGTDTQYF. The CDR3 DNA reads TGTGCCAGCAGCTTAGGCCAACTAGCGGGCACAGATACGCAGTATTTT.